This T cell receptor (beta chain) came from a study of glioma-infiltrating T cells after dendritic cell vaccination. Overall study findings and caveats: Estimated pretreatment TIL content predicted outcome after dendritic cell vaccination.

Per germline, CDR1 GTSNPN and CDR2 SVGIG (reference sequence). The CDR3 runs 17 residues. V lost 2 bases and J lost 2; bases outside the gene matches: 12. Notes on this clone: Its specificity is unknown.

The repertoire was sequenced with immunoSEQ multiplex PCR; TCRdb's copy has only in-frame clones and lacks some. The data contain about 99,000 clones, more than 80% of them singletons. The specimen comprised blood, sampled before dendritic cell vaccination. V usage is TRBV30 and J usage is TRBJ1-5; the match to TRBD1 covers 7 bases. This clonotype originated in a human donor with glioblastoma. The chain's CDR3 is CAWSHRGGQGGNQPQHF. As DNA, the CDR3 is TGTGCCTGGAGTCACCGGGGGGGGCAGGGGGGCAATCAGCCCCAGCATTTT.